A single sample gave rise to the 7 T cell receptor beta chains below, sequenced in a study of T-cell reconstitution after alpha-beta-depleted transplantation in children. TCRbeta library construction was performed incorporating unique molecular identifiers. MiXCR was run by TCRdb on the PCR reads, yielding one entry per CDR3 protein. The sample lists roughly 30,000 distinct CDR3 sequences, approximately 6.5% seen once, with roughly 27% in the top ten. General study points: Reportedly, alpha-beta T cells present about two months post-transplant originated from several hundred expanded clones of graft origin.

What these receptors recognize is not known. The sequencing here drew on peripheral blood, taken 60 days after TCRalphabeta/CD19-depleted stem cell transplant. Every receptor here comes from a child less than two years old who had a stem cell transplant for acute myeloid leukemia, so the T cells may come from the graft donor.

By share of the sample, this clonotype is medium-sized (0.01 to 0.1%). This chain connects TRBV4-1 to TRBJ1-6; the D gene is possibly TRBD1 (5 bases). The CDR3 is 17 residues long. The germline gives CDR1 MGHRA, CDR2 YSYEKL. V lost 1 base and J 7 bases, leaving 17 bases between the germline ends. The CDR3 DNA reads TGCGCCAGCAGCCAAGCGCCTCCAGGGCTTCTAAATTCACCCCTCCACTTT. Residues: CASSQAPPGLLNSPLHF.

There are many counts of this clonotype. The V gene is TRBV16, the J gene TRBJ2-1, with D tentatively TRBD1 or TRBD2 (5 bases each). Germline CDR1 KGHSY, CDR2 FQNENV. This CDR3 has 14 amino acids. Between the trimmed V and J ends, which lost 0 bases and 7 bases, there was a span of 10 bases. The chain's CDR3 is CASSQSVRGNEQFF. For the CDR3, the DNA is TGTGCCAGCAGCCAATCAGTGAGGGGAAATGAGCAGTTCTTC.

This clonotype was seen ten or more times. The V call is TRBV12-3 or TRBV12-4, the J call TRBJ2-3; D remains unclear. Between the trimmed V and J ends, which lost 3 bases and 0 bases, there was a span of 7 bases. The CDR3 has 14 amino acids. The CDR3 nucleotides read TGTGCCAGCAGTTTGCGAGCTAGCACAGATACGCAGTATTTT. Translating gives CASSLRASTDTQYF.

Many counts were recorded for this clonotype. This chain connects TRBV9 to TRBJ1-2; D unresolved. This CDR3 is 11 amino acids long. Germline V gene lookup returns CDR1 SGDLS and CDR2 YYNGEE. V lost 4 bases to trimming and J lost 8 bases, with 9 bases between them. The CDR3 is CASSSRRGYTF. CDR3 in DNA: TGTGCCAGCAGCTCCCGTAGGGGCTACACCTTC.

The chain combines TRBV6-1 with TRBJ2-3; tentatively, D is TRBD2 (6 bases). This CDR3 spans 13 amino acids. Germline-derived CDR1 and CDR2 are MNHNS and SASEGT. V was trimmed by 8 bases and J by 5 bases, leaving 14 bases between them. The CDR3 sequence is CASCGIAKDTQYF. The DNA for the CDR3 is TGTGCCAGCTGCGGGATAGCGAAAGATACGCAGTATTTT.

Ten or more counts support this clonotype. The V gene is TRBV28, the J gene TRBJ1-5; the D gene is possibly TRBD1 (5 bases). V was shortened by 7 bases and J by 3 bases, with 10 bases between the two germline ends. The CDR3 sequence is 13 residues long. In germline, CDR1 is MDHEN, CDR2 SYDVKM. The CDR3 nucleotides read TGTGCCAGCACCTGGGACGACAATCAGCCCCAGCATTTT. It translates to CASTWDDNQPQHF.

This clonotype has ten or more counts. The V and J genes are TRBV21-1 and TRBJ1-2. TRBV21-1 is a pseudogene segment. CDR3 length equals 14 residues. The chain's CDR3 is CASSKDKAAYGYTF. The CDR3 DNA is TGTGCCAGCAGCAAAGATAAGGCAGCCTATGGCTACACCTTC.